The next 30 T cell receptor beta chains were all read from a single sample in a study of long-term antiretroviral therapy in people with HIV. The libraries were made with immunoSEQ v3.0 at survey level. Sequenced by immunoSEQ multiplex PCR; TCRdb stores in-frame clones only, minus some. Of tens of thousands of clones in the sample, 79% were seen once. Sequences were derived from unsorted PBMCs, sampled 1.9 years after starting antiretroviral therapy. These receptors were obtained from a man between 18 and 29 years old with HIV.

This clone was detected once. This chain connects TRBV7-2 to TRBJ1-2, with D unclear. From germline, CDR1 is SGHTA and CDR2 FQGNSA. The CDR3 is 14 amino acids. With 5 bases removed from V and 0 bases from J, the gap between germline ends came to 10 bases. Here the CDR3 DNA reads TGTGCCAGCAGCCAACGAGCCTCTAACTATGGCTACACCTTC. This encodes CASSQRASNYGYTF.

The chain couples TRBV5-1 to TRBJ2-7; 8 nucleotides match TRBD1. V dropped 3 bases and J dropped 7; count of bases not matched to a gene: 9. The CDR3 contains 14 residues. Germline V gives CDR1 SGHRS, CDR2 YFSETQ. CDR3 in DNA: TGCGCCAGCAGCTGGGGGCAGGGGGCGGGAGAGCAGTACTTC. This codes for CASSWGQGAGEQYF.

This rearrangement joins TRBV6-8 to TRBJ1-3; no firm D call. This CDR3 contains 15 residues. V gave up 6 bases and J gave up 0 bases, with 12 bases separating them. Germline lookup yields CDR1 MNHGY and CDR2 SAAAGT. The CDR3 DNA is TGTGCCAGCAGGCGACCCTCAAGCTCTGGAAACACCATATATTTT. Protein sequence: CASRRPSSSGNTIYF.

In DNA, the CDR3 is TGTGCCAGCTCACCACCAGGTGGAAGGTCGGGACATGGAAACACCATATATTTT. It is translated as CASSPPGGRSGHGNTIYF. The chain combines TRBV18 with TRBJ1-3, with D perhaps TRBD1 (6 bases). Germline lookup yields CDR1 KGHSH and CDR2 LQKENI. Between the trimmed V and J ends, which lost 0 bases and 3 bases, there was a span of 18 bases. This CDR3 is built from 18 residues.

This chain connects TRBV29-1 to TRBJ1-1; weak D call: TRBD1 (6 bases). The CDR3 spans 11 residues. The V gene's germline CDR1 is SQVTM and CDR2 ANQGSEA. CDR3 DNA sequence: TGCAACACTTTGAGGGGGACTGAAGCTTTCTTT. As protein: CNTLRGTEAFF.

The chain uses TRBV19 and TRBJ2-7, with 7 bases that match TRBD2. CDR3 length: 15 amino acids. The germline CDR1 and CDR2 sequences are LNHDA and SQIVND (reference sequence). V was clipped by 4 bases and J by 12 bases; unmatched bases: 18. The CDR3 reads CASSTLGAGVTSLYF. DNA for the CDR3: TGTGCCAGTAGTACCCTAGGGGCGGGGGTCACCTCGCTGTACTTC. Looking up the rest from reference TRBV19 and TRBJ2-7 gives the full variable domain: DGGITQSPKYLFRKEGQNVTLSCEQNLNHDAMYWYRQDPGQGLRLIYYSQIVNDFQKGDIAEGYSVSREKKESFPLTVTSAQKNPTAFYLCASSTLGAGVTSLYFGPGTRLTVT.

Only a few counts were recorded for this clone. This sequence joins TRBV5-1 and TRBJ1-2, with a tentative D call TRBD1 (6 bases). V was clipped by 4 bases and J by 10 bases, with 17 bases between them. This CDR3 has 13 residues. Germline values: CDR1 SGHRS, CDR2 YFSETQ. The CDR3 sequence is CASSPRTADLYTF. The CDR3 nucleotides read TGCGCCAGCAGCCCGAGGACAGCCGACCTCTACACCTTC.

V and J are TRBV28 and TRBJ1-2; 7 positions agree with TRBD1. This CDR3 has 15 amino acids. Germline CDR1 is MDHEN and CDR2 is SYDVKM. V lost 6 bases, J lost 4 bases, and 11 bases stayed unmatched. Here the CDR3 DNA reads TGTGCCAGCAGCCGCCCGGGGACAGTGGGCTATGGCTACACCTTC. It specifies CASSRPGTVGYGYTF.

This clone was picked up a small number of times. J is TRBJ2-7 and V is TRBV7-2, with D possibly matching TRBD2 (5 bases). V lost 5 bases and J lost 3, with 8 bases in between. Per the germline V gene, CDR1 is SGHTA and CDR2 is FQGNSA. The CDR3 totals 12 residues. The CDR3 loop is CASSASSYEQYV. The CDR3 DNA sequence: TGTGCCAGCAGCGCTAGCAGCTACGAGCAGTACGTC.

CDR3 bases: TGTGCCAGCAGCGTAGTTGTGGGAGGGGGCGACTATGGCTACACCTTC. This encodes CASSVVVGGGDYGYTF. This sequence joins TRBV9 and TRBJ1-2, with 7 bases identical to TRBD1. Germline CDR1 and CDR2: SGDLS and YYNGEE. This CDR3 has 16 residues. Trimming took 0 bases from V and 3 from J; bases not matched to a gene: 8.

This clone has just a few counts. The chain carries TRBV25-1 and TRBJ1-2; TRBD1 aligns across 8 bases. V lost 6 bases, J lost 4 bases, and 7 bases stayed unmatched. CDR1 and CDR2 (germline): MGHDK, SYGVNS. This CDR3 has 14 residues. CDR3 in amino acids: CASSPGGDGYGYTF. The CDR3 DNA sequence: TGTGCCAGCAGCCCAGGGGGCGATGGCTATGGCTACACCTTC.

This clone is a singleton in its sample. The chain recombines TRBV5-6 with TRBJ1-5, with D maybe TRBD1 (6 bases). Trimming pared 1 base from V and 5 bases from J, leaving 13 bases between. CDR1 SGHDT and CDR2 YYEEEE come from the germline V gene. The CDR3 covers 15 residues. The CDR3 spells CASSLTDSSDQPQHF. The DNA for the CDR3 is TGTGCCAGCAGCTTGACGGACAGTTCCGATCAGCCCCAGCATTTT.

The gene calls are TRBV6-6 and TRBJ2-3; 7 bases match TRBD1. This CDR3 region has 15 residues. Trimming cost V 10 bases and J 1 base; bases outside gene matches: 11. The V gene's germline CDR1 is MNHNY and CDR2 SVGAGI (reference sequence). The CDR3 protein is CAILYGQGGTDTQYF. DNA of the CDR3: TGTGCCATCCTTTACGGGCAGGGGGGCACAGATACGCAGTATTTT.

The chain carries TRBV2 and TRBJ1-2, with D uncertain. Looked up from germline, CDR1 is SNHLY and CDR2 is FYNNEI. V was shortened by 7 bases and J by 2 bases, with 11 bases between the two germline ends. The CDR3 runs 13 residues. Here the CDR3 reads CASTTGQNYGYTF. CDR3 sequence (DNA): TGTGCCAGCACGACCGGGCAAAACTATGGCTACACCTTC.

The chain carries TRBV2 and TRBJ2-5; 9 bases agree with TRBD2. J was trimmed by 3 bases and V by 7 bases; bases with no gene match: 3. Looked up from germline, CDR1 is SNHLY and CDR2 is FYNNEI. This CDR3 comprises 13 residues. The CDR3 loop is CASTPSGEETQYF. DNA for the CDR3: TGTGCCAGCACGCCTAGCGGGGAAGAGACCCAGTACTTC. Full variable domain (outside the CDR3, taken from reference TRBV2 and TRBJ2-5): EPEVTQTPSHQVTQMGQEVILRCVPISNHLYFYWYRQILGQKVEFLVSFYNNEISEKSEIFDDQFSVERPDGSNFTLKIRSTKLEDSAMYFCASTPSGEETQYFGPGTRLLVL.

J is TRBJ2-2 and V is TRBV5-1; 7 bases fit TRBD1. J was trimmed by 0 bases and V by 7 bases; bases with no gene match: 3. The CDR3 contains 14 residues. Germline V gene sequence: CDR1 SGHRS, CDR2 YFSETQ. CDR3 nucleotides: TGCGCCAGCGTCGGGACAGCGAACACCGGGGAGCTGTTTTTT. Translation gives CASVGTANTGELFF.

This chain joins TRBV30 and TRBJ1-2; TRBD1 matches 9 bases. V lost 2 bases and J lost 4; bases outside the gene matches: 11. Germline assignment: CDR1 GTSNPN and CDR2 SVGIG (reference sequence). The CDR3 spans 16 residues. CDR3 sequence reads: CAWSILRSDRGYGYTF. The CDR3 DNA reads TGTGCCTGGAGTATTCTACGGTCGGACAGGGGCTATGGCTACACCTTC.

The chain employs TRBV6-5 and TRBJ1-1; D not resolved. This CDR3 has 13 amino acids. Germline values: CDR1 MNHEY, CDR2 SVGAGI. The germline V and J ends were trimmed by 8 bases and 4 bases, with 14 bases remaining between them. CDR3 protein: CASSTAASTEAFF. Written as DNA, the CDR3 is TGTGCCAGCTCCACCGCGGCCTCCACTGAAGCTTTCTTT.

The CDR3 loop is CASSPYGQGSLGEKLFF. The CDR3 region has the DNA TGTGCCAGCTCACCCTACGGACAGGGGAGCCTTGGGGAAAAACTGTTTTTT. This chain connects TRBV18 to TRBJ1-4; 9 nucleotides line up with TRBD1. Germline loops: CDR1 KGHSH, CDR2 LQKENI. The CDR3 consists of 17 residues. V lost 3 bases and J lost 8; bases outside the gene matches: 13.

This chain uses TRBV7-9 with TRBJ1-2, with 7 bases fitting TRBD1. There are 14 residues in the CDR3. The V segment lost 5 bases and the J segment 4 bases; nucleotides outside the gene matches: 7. CDR1 and CDR2 (germline): SEHNR, FQNEAQ (reference sequence). Written as DNA, the CDR3 is TGTGCCAGCAGCCCGCTAACAGGGGCCTATGGCTACACCTTC. It specifies CASSPLTGAYGYTF. The full variable domain, its missing parts supplied by reference TRBV7-9 and TRBJ1-2, is DTGVSQNPRHKITKRGQNVTFRCDPISEHNRLYWYRQTLGQGPEFLTYFQNEAQLEKSRLLSDRFSAERPKGSFSTLEIQRTEQGDSAMYLCASSPLTGAYGYTFGSGTRLTVV.

This clone was observed a handful of times. The chain links TRBV19 to TRBJ1-5, with D unclear. The CDR3 has 15 amino acids. CDR1 is LNHDA and CDR2 is SQIVND in the germline V gene (reference sequence). V was pared by 5 bases and J by 3 bases, with 14 bases between. CDR3 sequence (DNA): TGTGCCAGTAGTTTAGGAGTTGTCGACAATCAGCCCCAGCATTTT. Amino acid sequence: CASSLGVVDNQPQHF.

This clone is judged medium-sized. J is TRBJ1-4 and V is TRBV11-3; D uncertain. Germline values: CDR1 SGHNT, CDR2 YENEEA. V lost 5 bases and J 1 base, leaving 14 bases between the germline ends. The CDR3 is 16 residues long. The chain's CDR3 is CASSPPRPGTNEKLFF. As DNA, the CDR3 is TGTGCCAGCAGCCCCCCCCGTCCGGGAACTAATGAAAAACTGTTTTTT.

The CDR3 reads CASSFTREETQYF. Here the CDR3 DNA reads TGTGCCAGCAGCTTTACTAGAGAAGAGACCCAGTACTTC. The genes are TRBV7-9 and TRBJ2-5; tentatively, D is TRBD2 (5 bases). The CDR3 is made up of 13 amino acids. V was clipped by 3 bases and J by 3 bases, with 8 bases between them. The germline CDR1 and CDR2 sequences are SEHNR and FQNEAQ (reference sequence).

The chain uses TRBV7-2 and TRBJ2-2; D gene unclear. V lost 2 bases and J lost 0, with 13 bases in between. Germline V CDR1 and CDR2: SGHTA, FQGNSA. CDR3 length: 17 residues. CDR3 DNA: TGTGCCAGCAGCTTACCCCTCTGGGGTTCGAACACCGGGGAGCTGTTTTTT. This codes for CASSLPLWGSNTGELFF.

The chain has TRBV18 and TRBJ2-2; weak D call: TRBD1 (6 bases). V dropped 2 bases and J dropped 4 bases, with 20 bases sitting between them. This CDR3 has 18 residues. Germline assignment: CDR1 KGHSH and CDR2 LQKENI. Here the CDR3 DNA reads TGTGCCAGCTCACCAGGGGCAGGGGCCGGCCCGGGCACCGGGGAGCTGTTTTTT. Amino acid sequence: CASSPGAGAGPGTGELFF.

The chain's CDR3 is CASSLGGAGNTEAFF. In DNA, the CDR3 is TGTGCCAGCAGTTTGGGGGGCGCGGGGAACACTGAAGCTTTCTTT. This chain links TRBV6-5 with TRBJ1-1; D perhaps matches TRBD1 (6 bases). V was clipped by 4 bases and J by 1 base, with 13 bases between them. CDR1 is MNHEY, CDR2 SVGAGI, per germline. The CDR3 loop spans 15 amino acids.

The count of this clone is one. The V gene is TRBV18, the J gene TRBJ2-7; possibly TRBD1 for D (6 bases). CDR1 is KGHSH and CDR2 is LQKENI in the germline V gene. The CDR3 is made up of 13 amino acids. Trimming removed 3 bases at V and 3 bases at J, with 9 bases between. CDR3 loop: CASSPGASYEQYF. DNA for the CDR3: TGTGCCAGCTCACCGGGGGCCAGCTACGAGCAGTACTTC.

DNA for the CDR3: TGTGCCAGCAGCTCCTGGGGCGTGGGGGGCTCCCACTATGGCTACACCTTC. This gives the protein CASSSWGVGGSHYGYTF. V is TRBV5-6 and J is TRBJ1-2; the D gene is possibly TRBD1 (6 bases). The CDR3 is 17 amino acids. Germline lookup yields CDR1 SGHDT and CDR2 YYEEEE. With 3 bases removed from V and 3 bases from J, the gap between germline ends came to 21 bases.

Written as DNA, the CDR3 is TGTGCCAGCAGCTTACGCAATCAAGAGACCCAGTACTTC. It is translated as CASSLRNQETQYF. The genes are TRBV7-3 and TRBJ2-5; D ambiguous. The CDR3 extends over 13 amino acids. Trimming removed 2 bases from V and 2 bases from J, with 6 bases in between. The V gene's germline CDR1 is SGHTA and CDR2 FQGTGA.

The chain uses TRBV19 and TRBJ2-2; no reliable D call. Deletions cut 7 bases from V and 7 bases from J, with 13 bases between. CDR3 length equals 13 residues. The germline CDR1 and CDR2 sequences are LNHDA and SQIVND (reference sequence). The CDR3 DNA sequence: TGTGCCAGTAATCCGGGCGGCATCGGGGAGCTGTTTTTT. Amino acid sequence: CASNPGGIGELFF.